Below, 14 T cell receptor beta chains from the same sample are listed, as sequenced in a study of T cells in Graves' hyperthyroidism and ophthalmopathy. RNA transcripts served as the template for amplifying TCR beta CDR3 regions. First-round RT-PCR with HTBI primers amplified the TCR CDR3 region. TCRdb re-analysed the multiplex PCR reads in MiXCR, keeping a single row per CDR3 protein. Of 600,000 to 750,000 distinct CDR3 sequences in the sample, 15% to 20% are singletons; the top ten hold about 14%. The sequencing sample was made of blood. These receptors originate from a man aged 45-60 years with Graves' hyperthyroidism.

Points on this clonotype: A read error may produce the germline difference seen at one junction end. The chain links TRBV5-5 to TRBJ2-4; 10 bases agree with TRBD1. This CDR3 comprises 16 residues. Looked up from germline, CDR1 is SGHKS and CDR2 is YYEKEE (reference sequence). In nucleotides, the CDR3 is TGTGCCAGCAGCTTTCGACAGGGGGCGACAAAAAACATTCAGCACTTC. Translated, it gives CASSFRQGATKNIQHF.

J is TRBJ2-3 and V is TRBV29-1; 9 bases align to TRBD2. V was pared by 4 bases and J by 6 bases, with 11 bases of the junction left unmatched. Germline loops: CDR1 SQVTM, CDR2 ANQGSEA. This CDR3 region has 15 residues. This chain's CDR3 is CSVASPGREGDTQYF. DNA of the CDR3: TGCAGCGTTGCCTCACCCGGGCGGGAGGGGGATACGCAGTATTTT.

This clonotype was picked up a small number of times. The rearrangement joins TRBV19 to TRBJ2-7; maybe TRBD1 (6 bases). This CDR3 contains 14 residues. CDR1 and CDR2 (germline): LNHDA, SQIVND (reference sequence). V was clipped by 4 bases and J by 1 base, with 11 bases between them. The CDR3 DNA follows: TGTGCCAGTAGTAACAGGGTGATTTCCTACGAGCAGTACTTC. As protein: CASSNRVISYEQYF.

This clonotype was observed many times. The gene calls are TRBV28 and TRBJ1-2, with D tentatively TRBD1 (6 bases). Germline V gene sequence: CDR1 MDHEN, CDR2 SYDVKM. V was pared by 6 bases and J by 7 bases, with 12 bases between. The CDR3 contains 12 residues. CDR3 in amino acids: CASRLQGAGYTF. CDR3 nucleotide sequence: TGTGCCAGCAGGCTACAGGGAGCTGGCTACACCTTC.

In this sample, this clonotype turned up many times. The chain uses TRBV28 and TRBJ2-1, with a tentative D call TRBD1 (5 bases). CDR3 size: 16 residues. Trimming left V 6 bases short and J 0 bases short, with 15 bases between. Germline assignment: CDR1 MDHEN and CDR2 SYDVKM. For the CDR3, the DNA is TGTGCCAGCAGGGGGCTGGCAGAGCACTCCTACAATGAGCAGTTCTTC. It translates to CASRGLAEHSYNEQFF.

The sample holds many counts of this clonotype. The chain links TRBV11-2 to TRBJ2-2; 9 positions match TRBD2. In germline, CDR1 is SGHAT, CDR2 FQNNGV. This CDR3 has 18 amino acids. V gave up 5 bases and J gave up 1 base; unmatched junction bases: 11. The CDR3 loop is CASSTWTSAEKNTGELFF. CDR3 DNA sequence: TGTGCCAGCAGCACCTGGACTAGCGCGGAAAAGAACACCGGGGAGCTGTTTTTT.

This clonotype appeared a few times. The rearrangement joins TRBV28 to TRBJ2-3; no firm D call. CDR1 MDHEN and CDR2 SYDVKM come from the germline V gene. The CDR3 runs to 15 residues. V was cut by 5 bases and J by 0 bases, with 12 bases left in between. The CDR3 region is CASSENNPSTDTQYF. Written as DNA, the CDR3 is TGTGCCAGCAGTGAGAACAACCCTAGCACAGATACGCAGTATTTT. The whole variable domain, remainder taken from reference TRBV28 and TRBJ2-3, is DVKVTQSSRYLVKRTGEKVFLECVQDMDHENMFWYRQDPGLGLRLIYFSYDVKMKEKGDIPEGYSVSREKKERFSLILESASTNQTSMYLCASSENNPSTDTQYFGPGTRLTVL.

This clonotype was observed a handful of times. This likely comes from a read error, as the CDR3 has no conserved phenylalanine or tryptophan at its end. The gene calls are TRBV6-1 and TRBJ1-1; tentatively, D is TRBD1 (5 bases). The germline V gene has CDR1 MNHNS and CDR2 SASEGT. The ends were cut back, 6 bases at V and 0 bases at J, with 17 bases in the middle. The CDR3 sequence is 16 residues long. DNA for the CDR3: TGTGCCAGCAGCTCAGGGAACGGTAAAATGAACACTGAAGCTTTCTCT. Amino acid sequence: CASSSGNGKMNTEAFS.

This clonotype occurred many times. The rearrangement joins TRBV14 to TRBJ2-2; no clear D gene. Germline V gives CDR1 SGHDN, CDR2 FVKESK. Trimming left V 2 bases short and J 4 bases short, with 11 bases between. This CDR3 is 15 amino acids long. In nucleotides, the CDR3 is TGTGCCAGCAGCCAAAAAATGGGGATCACCGGGGAGCTGTTTTTT. As protein: CASSQKMGITGELFF.

At least ten counts were recorded for this clonotype. This chain joins TRBV12-3 or TRBV12-4 and TRBJ2-2, with unresolved D. V gave up 4 bases and J gave up 1 base, with 4 bases separating them. The CDR3 consists of 13 residues. The CDR3 protein is CASSSQNTGELFF. The CDR3 coding sequence is TGTGCCAGCAGTTCACAGAACACCGGGGAGCTGTTTTTT.

V and J are TRBV4-3 and TRBJ1-4, with 7 bases identical to TRBD1. CDR1 is LGHNA and CDR2 is YSLEER in the germline V gene. The V segment lost 1 base and the J segment 8 bases; nucleotides outside the gene matches: 10. The CDR3 spans 16 residues. CDR3: CASSQVPQGIGEKLFF. CDR3 bases: TGCGCCAGCAGCCAAGTACCACAGGGGATTGGAGAAAAACTGTTTTTT.

This clonotype was detected many times. This chain connects TRBV10-3 to TRBJ1-3, with unresolved D. In germline, CDR1 is ENHRY, CDR2 SYGVKD. The CDR3 is 15 amino acids. V lost 8 bases, J lost 1 base, and 15 bases lay in between. The CDR3: CAIGTVRFSGNTIYF. The CDR3 DNA is TGTGCCATCGGTACGGTCCGCTTTTCTGGAAACACCATATATTTT.

The table lists this clonotype with a few counts. The chain recombines TRBV5-5 with TRBJ1-5, with a possible D match to TRBD1 (5 bases). Trimming took 0 bases from V and 12 from J, leaving 13 bases between them. Germline V gene lookup returns CDR1 SGHKS and CDR2 YYEKEE (reference sequence). The CDR3 length is 13 residues. The CDR3 reads CASSLETVRDQHF. CDR3 coding DNA: TGTGCCAGCAGCTTGGAGACAGTTAGGGACCAGCATTTT. The whole variable domain, filled in from reference TRBV5-5 and TRBJ1-5, reads DAGVTQSPTHLIKTRGQQVTLRCSPISGHKSVSWYQQVLGQGPQFIFQYYEKEERGRGNFPDRFSARQFPNYSSELNVNALLLGDSALYLCASSLETVRDQHFGDGTRLSIL.

The V and J genes are TRBV20-1 and TRBJ1-1; D unresolved. CDR3 length equals 11 residues. The germline gives CDR1 DFQATT, CDR2 SNEGSKA (reference sequence). The V and J ends lost 6 bases and 6 bases respectively, with 11 bases between them. CDR3 protein: CSATRLPEAFF. CDR3 nucleotides: TGCAGTGCCACCAGGCTCCCTGAAGCTTTCTTT.